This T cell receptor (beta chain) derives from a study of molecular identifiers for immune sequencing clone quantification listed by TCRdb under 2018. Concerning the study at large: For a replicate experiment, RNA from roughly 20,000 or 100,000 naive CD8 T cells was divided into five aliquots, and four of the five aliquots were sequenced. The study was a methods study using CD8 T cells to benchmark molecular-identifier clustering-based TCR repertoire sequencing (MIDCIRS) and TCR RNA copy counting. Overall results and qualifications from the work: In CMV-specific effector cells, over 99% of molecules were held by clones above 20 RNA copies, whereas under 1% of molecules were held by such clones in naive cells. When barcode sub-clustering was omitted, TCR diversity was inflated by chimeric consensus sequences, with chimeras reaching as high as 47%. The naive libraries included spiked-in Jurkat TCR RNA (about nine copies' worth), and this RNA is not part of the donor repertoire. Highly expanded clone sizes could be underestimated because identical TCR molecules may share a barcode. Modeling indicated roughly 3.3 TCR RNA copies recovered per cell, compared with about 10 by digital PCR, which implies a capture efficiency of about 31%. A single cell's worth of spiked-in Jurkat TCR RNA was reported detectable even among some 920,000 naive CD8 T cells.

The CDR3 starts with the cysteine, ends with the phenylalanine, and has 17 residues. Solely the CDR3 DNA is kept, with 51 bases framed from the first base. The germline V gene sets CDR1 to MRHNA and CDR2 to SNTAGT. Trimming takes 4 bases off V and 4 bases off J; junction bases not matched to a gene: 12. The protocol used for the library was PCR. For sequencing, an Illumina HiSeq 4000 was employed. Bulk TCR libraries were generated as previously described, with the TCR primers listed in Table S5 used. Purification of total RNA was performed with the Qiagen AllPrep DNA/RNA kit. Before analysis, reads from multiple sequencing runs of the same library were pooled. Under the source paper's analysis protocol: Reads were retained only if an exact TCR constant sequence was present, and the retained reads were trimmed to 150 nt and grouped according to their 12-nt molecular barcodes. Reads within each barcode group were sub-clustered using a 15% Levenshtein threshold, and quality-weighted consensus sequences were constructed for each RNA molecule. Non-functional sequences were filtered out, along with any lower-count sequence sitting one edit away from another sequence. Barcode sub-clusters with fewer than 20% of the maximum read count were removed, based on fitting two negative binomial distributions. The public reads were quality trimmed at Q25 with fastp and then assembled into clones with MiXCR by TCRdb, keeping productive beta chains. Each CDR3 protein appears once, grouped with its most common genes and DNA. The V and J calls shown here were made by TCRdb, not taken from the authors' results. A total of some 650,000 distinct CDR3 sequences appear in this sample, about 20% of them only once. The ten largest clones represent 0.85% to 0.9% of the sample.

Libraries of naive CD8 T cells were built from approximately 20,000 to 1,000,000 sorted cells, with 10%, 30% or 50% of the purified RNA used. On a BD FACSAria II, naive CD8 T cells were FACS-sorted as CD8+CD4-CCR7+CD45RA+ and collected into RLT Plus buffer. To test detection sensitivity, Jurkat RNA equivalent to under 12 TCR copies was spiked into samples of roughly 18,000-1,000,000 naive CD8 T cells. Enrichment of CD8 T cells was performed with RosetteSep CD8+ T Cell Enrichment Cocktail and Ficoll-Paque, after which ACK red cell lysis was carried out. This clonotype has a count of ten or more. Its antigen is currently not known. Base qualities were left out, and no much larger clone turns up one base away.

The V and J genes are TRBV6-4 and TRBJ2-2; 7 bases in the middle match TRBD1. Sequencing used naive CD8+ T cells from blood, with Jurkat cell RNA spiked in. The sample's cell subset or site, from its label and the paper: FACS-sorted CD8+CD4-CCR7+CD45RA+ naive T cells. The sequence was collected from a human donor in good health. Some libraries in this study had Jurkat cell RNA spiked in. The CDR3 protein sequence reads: CASSATTGSQVTGELFF. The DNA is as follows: TGTGCCAGCAGTGCCACGACAGGGAGTCAGGTCACCGGGGAGCTGTTTTTT.